These 29 T cell receptor beta chains were all obtained from the same sample, sequenced in a study of blood T cell repertoires in COVID-19. TCRdb's table, derived via immunoSEQ multiplex PCR, lists solely in-frame clones and lacks some. The sample lists around 130,000 clones, under 90% occurring once. The source material was peripheral blood. Receptors were obtained from a man aged 60-69 years with acute or convalescent COVID-19.

The chain joins TRBV27 to TRBJ1-5; D remains unclear. The CDR3 extends over 15 amino acids. V dropped 5 bases and J dropped 1 base, with 12 bases sitting between them. Germline V lookup: CDR1 MNHEY, CDR2 SMNVEV (reference sequence). DNA of the CDR3: TGTGCCAGCAGTATGGGAGGGCCGAGCAATCAGCCCCAGCATTTT. Translating it yields CASSMGGPSNQPQHF.

The gene calls are TRBV29-1 and TRBJ2-7; TRBD2 aligns across 8 bases. The germline V gene encodes CDR1 SQVTM and CDR2 ANQGSEA. The CDR3 is 13 residues long. Trimming cost V 6 bases and J 6 bases; bases outside gene matches: 10. The CDR3 here is CSVQLTLAVEQYF. The CDR3 bases are TGCAGCGTCCAACTGACACTAGCGGTCGAGCAGTACTTC.

The rearrangement uses TRBV3-1 (or the pseudogene TRBV3-2) and TRBJ2-3, with a possible D match to TRBD1 (5 bases). The germline V gene encodes CDR1 LGHDT and CDR2 YNNKEL (reference sequence). CDR3 length equals 16 residues. Trimming removed 2 bases from V and 4 bases from J, with 16 bases in between. In DNA, the CDR3 is TGTGCCAGCAGCCAACTTCAGAGCTGGGGCGCAGATACGCAGTATTTT. Translation: CASSQLQSWGADTQYF.

V gene TRBV6-1 combines with J gene TRBJ2-7; perhaps TRBD2 as D (6 bases). Trimming took 3 bases from V and 3 from J, leaving 12 bases between them. This CDR3 is built from 14 residues. CDR1 and CDR2 from the germline V gene are MNHNS and SASEGT. In DNA form, the CDR3 reads TGTGCCAGCAGTGAGACGGACGGGGGCTACGAGCAGTACTTC. Residues: CASSETDGGYEQYF.

The chain is built from TRBV6-5 and TRBJ1-2, with 8 bases matching TRBD1. The CDR3 has 14 residues. Germline CDR1 is MNHEY and CDR2 is SVGAGI. J was trimmed by 7 bases and V by 6 bases; bases with no gene match: 10. The CDR3 DNA reads TGTGCCAGCAGGCCCAGACAGGGGAGGGGTGGCTACACCTTC. The encoded protein is CASRPRQGRGGYTF.

The chain has TRBV7-2 and TRBJ2-5; maybe TRBD1 (6 bases). This CDR3 contains 18 residues. The germline V gene encodes CDR1 SGHTA and CDR2 FQGNSA. V gave up 5 bases and J gave up 1 base, with 23 bases separating them. This CDR3 reads CASSPYLARRQVQETQYF. In DNA, the CDR3 is TGTGCCAGCAGCCCTTACCTCGCCCGCAGACAGGTCCAAGAGACCCAGTACTTC.

The chain has TRBV5-1 and TRBJ2-5; 7 bases agree with TRBD2. The CDR3 totals 15 residues. The germline gives CDR1 SGHRS, CDR2 YFSETQ. V shed 0 bases and J 4 bases; nucleotides not matched to a gene: 6. In DNA form, the CDR3 reads TGCGCCAGCAGCTTGGCTCAGCGGGAAGGAGAGACCCAGTACTTC. Amino acids: CASSLAQREGETQYF.

The gene calls are TRBV19 and TRBJ1-1; no clear D. The V and J ends lost 5 bases and 1 base respectively, with 11 bases between them. The CDR3 contains 14 residues. The germline V gene has CDR1 LNHDA and CDR2 SQIVND (reference sequence). In nucleotides, the CDR3 is TGTGCCAGTAGTGTCAGGACTCAGAACACTGAAGCTTTCTTT. Its protein product is CASSVRTQNTEAFF.

Ten or more counts support this clone. V is TRBV2 and J is TRBJ2-7; perhaps TRBD1 as D (5 bases). Trimming removed 6 bases at V and 1 base at J, with 10 bases between. Germline lookup yields CDR1 SNHLY and CDR2 FYNNEI. There are 13 residues in the CDR3. DNA for the CDR3: TGTGCCAGCAGATCGACAGAATCCTACGAGCAGTACTTC. Its translation is CASRSTESYEQYF.

The V and J genes are TRBV6-1 and TRBJ1-5; no clear D gene. The CDR3 consists of 13 residues. V lost 1 base and J 7 bases, leaving 8 bases between the germline ends. CDR1 is MNHNS and CDR2 is SASEGT in the germline V gene. The chain's CDR3 is CASSEGPGQPQHF. The CDR3 DNA sequence: TGTGCCAGCAGTGAAGGTCCGGGGCAGCCCCAGCATTTT.

The gene calls are TRBV20-1 and TRBJ2-3; D not certain. The V gene lost 6 bases and the J gene lost 4 bases, with 8 bases spanning the gap. Germline V gene lookup returns CDR1 DFQATT and CDR2 SNEGSKA (reference sequence). This CDR3 is built from 11 residues. For the CDR3, the DNA is TGCAGTGCCCACCTATCAGATACGCAGTATTTT. It encodes CSAHLSDTQYF.

The V gene is TRBV2, the J gene TRBJ1-2; the D gene is possibly TRBD1 (5 bases). The CDR3 length is 11 residues. In germline, CDR1 is SNHLY, CDR2 FYNNEI. The CDR3 DNA reads TGTGCTGGGGGGGGAGTCTATGGCTACACCTTC. Its translation is CAGGGVYGYTF.

The chain uses TRBV10-3 and TRBJ2-3; 7 bases line up with TRBD2. The CDR3 has 17 residues. The V gene end was trimmed by 3 bases and the J gene end by 3 bases; junction bases not matched to a gene: 12. Germline V gene data show CDR1 as ENHRY and CDR2 as SYGVKD. CDR3 protein: CAISDSLGSGKTDTQYF. The CDR3 DNA reads as TGTGCCATCAGTGACTCACTTGGGAGCGGGAAGACAGATACGCAGTATTTT.

This chain joins TRBV27 and TRBJ2-3, with 7 bases matching TRBD2. The CDR3 contains 15 residues. After removal of 2 bases from V and 0 bases from J, the junction contained 2 bases not matched to a gene. From germline, CDR1 is MNHEY and CDR2 SMNVEV (reference sequence). The CDR3 nucleotides read TGTGCCAGCAGTTTAAGCGGGATTAGCACAGATACGCAGTATTTT. Translation: CASSLSGISTDTQYF.

This clone occurred once. The CDR3 here is CASSLPDSYEQYF. CDR3 nucleotide sequence: TGTGCCAGCAGCCTGCCGGACAGTTACGAGCAGTACTTC. The chain combines TRBV3-1 (or the pseudogene TRBV3-2) with TRBJ2-7, with D possibly TRBD1 on 6 matching bases. CDR1 and CDR2 from the germline V gene are LGHDT and YNNKEL (reference sequence). Trimming shortened V by 4 bases and J by 4 bases, and 11 bases separated the two germline ends. The CDR3 sequence is 13 residues long.

The rearrangement joins TRBV27 to TRBJ1-6; a possible D gene is TRBD1 (5 bases). This CDR3 region has 14 residues. CDR1 is MNHEY, CDR2 SMNVEV, per germline (reference sequence). The V and J ends lost 3 bases and 7 bases respectively, with 10 bases between them. The CDR3 region is CASSFQGLNSPLHF. In DNA form, the CDR3 reads TGTGCCAGCAGTTTTCAGGGTCTAAATTCACCCCTCCACTTT.

CDR3 coding DNA: TGCGCCAGCAGTGAAGCATTACCTAACAATGAGCAGTTCTTC. Protein sequence: CASSEALPNNEQFF. This chain links TRBV10-1 with TRBJ2-1; D remains unclear. This CDR3 is 14 amino acids long. V lost 3 bases and J 5 bases, leaving 11 bases between the germline ends. Germline assignment: CDR1 WNHNN and CDR2 SYGVQD (reference sequence).

V gene TRBV7-9 combines with J gene TRBJ2-2, with 12 bases fitting TRBD2. J gave up 3 bases and V 3 bases, and 8 bases lay outside the gene matches. Germline V gene lookup returns CDR1 SEHNR and CDR2 FQNEAQ (reference sequence). This CDR3 has 18 amino acids. The CDR3 protein is CASSFLLAGGVDTGELFF. CDR3 bases: TGTGCCAGCAGCTTTTTACTAGCGGGAGGAGTTGACACCGGGGAGCTGTTTTTT.

The rearrangement links TRBV3-1 (or the pseudogene TRBV3-2) to TRBJ1-6, with D possibly TRBD1 on 5 matching bases. The germline V gene encodes CDR1 LGHDT and CDR2 YNNKEL (reference sequence). There are 15 residues in the CDR3. Trimming removed 4 bases at V and 5 bases at J, with 12 bases between. CDR3 DNA sequence: TGTGCCAGCAGCCCCCCGGCAGGGCATAATTCACCCCTCCACTTT. Translation gives CASSPPAGHNSPLHF.

Comment on this clone: At one of its ends the junction is not consistent with the germline gene, which may arise from a read error. V usage is TRBV10-1 and J usage is TRBJ1-3; no reliable D call. There are 13 residues in the CDR3. Germline assignment: CDR1 WNHNN and CDR2 SYGVQD (reference sequence). CDR3 DNA sequence: TGCGCCAGCAGGGAGGGTTTTGGAGACACCATATATTTT. This sequence encodes CASREGFGDTIYF.

In this sample, this clone turned up a few times. The chain joins TRBV24-1 to TRBJ2-7; maybe TRBD1 (6 bases). The germline CDR1 and CDR2 sequences are KGHDR and SFDVKD. The CDR3 covers 11 residues. The V end was cut by 11 bases, the J end by 5 bases, with 12 bases between. The CDR3 DNA reads as TGTGCCAGTTCGCAGGGGAACGAGCAGTACTTC. Its translation is CASSQGNEQYF.

The sample holds a few counts of this clone. This chain uses TRBV9 with TRBJ2-3, with TRBD1 identical over 9 bases. V was pared by 4 bases and J by 4 bases, with 7 bases of the junction left unmatched. The germline gives CDR1 SGDLS, CDR2 YYNGEE. The CDR3 is 15 residues long. CDR3 sequence reads: CASSSQDRGSDTQYF. The CDR3 DNA reads as TGTGCCAGCAGCTCACAGGACAGGGGATCAGATACGCAGTATTTT.

The J gene is TRBJ1-6, the V gene TRBV27, with 7 positions matching TRBD1. After removal of 6 bases from V and 0 bases from J, the junction contained 11 bases not matched to a gene. The CDR3 has 18 residues. In germline, CDR1 is MNHEY, CDR2 SMNVEV (reference sequence). The CDR3 reads CASRASSGGLSYNSPLHF. CDR3 bases: TGTGCCAGCAGAGCCAGCTCAGGGGGACTCTCCTATAATTCACCCCTCCACTTT.

The V call is TRBV19, the J call TRBJ1-6; TRBD1 matches at 8 bases. The CDR3 runs 13 residues. Germline values: CDR1 LNHDA, CDR2 SQIVND (reference sequence). V shed 4 bases and J 10 bases; nucleotides not matched to a gene: 3. The CDR3 protein is CASSSRGQSPLHF. The CDR3 DNA sequence: TGTGCCAGTAGTAGCAGGGGGCAATCACCCCTCCACTTT.

The chain couples TRBV24-1 to TRBJ1-3; 9 bases line up with TRBD1. Germline V gene data show CDR1 as KGHDR and CDR2 as SFDVKD. After removal of 3 bases from V and 7 bases from J, the junction contained 6 bases not matched to a gene. CDR3 length equals 15 residues. The CDR3 reads CATSDPGTGTNTIYF. The CDR3, as DNA: TGTGCCACCAGTGATCCCGGGACAGGGACGAACACCATATATTTT.

The chain employs TRBV5-1 and TRBJ2-1; a possible D gene is TRBD2 (5 bases). The V end was cut by 3 bases, the J end by 7 bases, with 14 bases between. The germline V gene has CDR1 SGHRS and CDR2 YFSETQ. The CDR3 sequence is 14 residues long. Here the CDR3 reads CASSWAGETNEQFF. The CDR3 DNA reads as TGCGCCAGCAGCTGGGCCGGGGAAACGAATGAGCAGTTCTTC.

This chain uses TRBV11-1 with TRBJ2-7, with D unresolved. Per the germline V gene, CDR1 is SGHAT and CDR2 is FQDESV (reference sequence). The CDR3 length is 11 residues. The ends were cut back, 5 bases at V and 6 bases at J, with 8 bases in the middle. In DNA form, the CDR3 reads TGTGCCAGCAGCCCTGCGTCCGAGCAGTACTTC. Its protein is CASSPASEQYF.

This clone was observed a handful of times. This chain joins TRBV2 and TRBJ2-3, with D tentatively TRBD1 (5 bases). V was clipped by 4 bases and J by 4 bases, with 18 bases between them. This CDR3 region has 16 residues. Germline CDR1 is SNHLY and CDR2 is FYNNEI. The CDR3 protein is CASSGSPQVISDTQYF. CDR3 bases: TGTGCCAGCAGTGGATCACCACAGGTTATATCAGATACGCAGTATTTT. The whole variable domain, filled in from reference TRBV2 and TRBJ2-3, reads EPEVTQTPSHQVTQMGQEVILRCVPISNHLYFYWYRQILGQKVEFLVSFYNNEISEKSEIFDDQFSVERPDGSNFTLKIRSTKLEDSAMYFCASSGSPQVISDTQYFGPGTRLTVL.

This chain connects TRBV6-7 to TRBJ2-1; 8 bases fit TRBD2. TRBV6-7 is noted as an ORF with a role that remains uncertain. Germline trimming cut 5 bases from V and 8 bases from J; bases unmatched to any gene: 17. The CDR3 runs to 17 residues. CDR3 nucleotides: TGTGCCAGCAGTCCCCTTCGGGGAAGCGGGAGATTCTATGAGCAGTTCTTC. Translating gives CASSPLRGSGRFYEQFF.